This T cell receptor beta chain was recovered during a study of blood T cell repertoires in COVID-19. Profiled with immunoSEQ multiplex PCR; TCRdb holds only in-frame clones, not every one. The data contain hundreds of thousands of clones, around 81% of them singletons. Trimming cost V 7 bases and J 5 bases, with 14 bases left between them. The CDR3 is 13 residues long. Per germline, CDR1 GTSNPN and CDR2 SVGIG (reference sequence). This clone was observed a handful of times. The rearrangement links TRBV30 to TRBJ1-4; D ambiguous. This receptor was obtained from an elderly woman with COVID-19, enrolled during active disease. Sample: peripheral blood. The CDR3 here is CALLRDKNEKLFF. The CDR3 DNA is TGTGCCTTGCTCCGGGATAAAAATGAAAAACTGTTTTTT.